Presented here are 25 T cell receptor beta chains from one specimen sequenced in a study of blood T cell repertoires in COVID-19. Sequencing used immunoSEQ multiplex PCR; TCRdb keeps in-frame clones, though not all of them. The table has approximately 290,000 clones, 80% to 85% seen once; the top ten hold approximately 14%. Sequencing was performed on peripheral blood. These receptors all stem from a person aged 65 to 79 with COVID-19, enrolled during active disease.

The rearrangement joins TRBV30 to TRBJ1-5, with 8 bases matching TRBD1. Germline CDR1 is GTSNPN and CDR2 is SVGIG (reference sequence). The CDR3 has 14 amino acids. Losses at the gene ends were 2 bases for V and 0 bases for J; bases not matched to a gene: 0. CDR3 protein: CAWSQGASNQPQHF. In DNA form, the CDR3 reads TGTGCCTGGAGTCAGGGGGCTAGCAATCAGCCCCAGCATTTT. Using reference TRBV30 and TRBJ1-5 for the parts outside the CDR3, the full variable domain is SQTIHQWPATLVQPVGSPLSLECTVEGTSNPNLYWYRQAAGRGLQLLFYSVGIGQISSEVPQNLSASRPQDRQFILSSKKLLLSDSGFYLCAWSQGASNQPQHFGDGTRLSIL.

This clone was detected a few times. The chain is built from TRBV3-1 (or the pseudogene TRBV3-2) and TRBJ1-2; D unclear. V lost 1 base, J lost 0 bases, and 9 bases lay in between. This CDR3 comprises 15 residues. CDR1 and CDR2 (germline): LGHDT, YNNKEL (reference sequence). In nucleotides, the CDR3 is TGTGCCAGCAGCCAAGGAATGACATCTAACTATGGCTACACCTTC. As protein: CASSQGMTSNYGYTF.

The rearrangement uses TRBV4-1 and TRBJ1-1; TRBD1 might be the D (6 bases). The ends were cut back, 0 bases at V and 4 bases at J, with 12 bases in the middle. Germline CDR1 is MGHRA and CDR2 is YSYEKL. CDR3 length equals 15 residues. The CDR3 is CASSQDLGARTEAFF. The CDR3 nucleotides read TGCGCCAGCAGCCAAGATCTGGGGGCGCGCACTGAAGCTTTCTTT.

The CDR3: CASERTGGNEQFF. The CDR3 region has the DNA TGTGCCAGCGAGAGGACAGGGGGCAATGAGCAGTTCTTC. The chain uses TRBV25-1 and TRBJ2-1; 10 bases match TRBD1. Germline lookup yields CDR1 MGHDK and CDR2 SYGVNS. Trimming at V came to 8 bases and at J to 6 bases, leaving 4 bases not matched to a gene. CDR3 length: 13 residues.

This clone was found a few times. V usage is TRBV27 and J usage is TRBJ2-2, with 9 bases fitting TRBD2. Per the germline V gene, CDR1 is MNHEY and CDR2 is SMNVEV (reference sequence). Unmatched junction bases numbered 7, after V lost 2 bases and J lost 6 bases. The CDR3 sequence is 16 residues long. Here the CDR3 reads CASSLLAGMGAGELFF. CDR3 sequence (DNA): TGTGCCAGCAGTTTACTAGCGGGAATGGGCGCCGGGGAGCTGTTTTTT.

J is TRBJ1-6 and V is TRBV30; possibly TRBD1 for D (6 bases). Per the germline V gene, CDR1 is GTSNPN and CDR2 is SVGIG (reference sequence). Trimming cost V 3 bases and J 8 bases, with 17 bases left between them. This CDR3 is built from 15 residues. CDR3 loop: CAWRPLAGVDSPLHF. CDR3 bases: TGTGCCTGGAGGCCCCTCGCAGGGGTGGATTCACCCCTCCACTTT.

The rearrangement links TRBV7-2 to TRBJ1-2; no definite D call. Trimming cost V 8 bases and J 1 base, with 8 bases left between them. This CDR3 is 12 amino acids long. Germline values: CDR1 SGHTA, CDR2 FQGNSA. The CDR3 is CASQVVNYGYTF. The CDR3 bases are TGTGCCAGCCAGGTAGTTAACTATGGCTACACCTTC.

The chain combines TRBV6-6 with TRBJ1-3, with a weak D call TRBD1 (5 bases). Germline V gene sequence: CDR1 MNHNY, CDR2 SVGAGI (reference sequence). The CDR3 spans 19 residues. V gave up 5 bases and J gave up 0 bases, with 23 bases separating them. The CDR3 DNA reads as TGTGCCAGCAGTCTTCCGGCCGGGGGACGCCGGAGCTCTGGAAACACCATATATTTT. Translated, it gives CASSLPAGGRRSSGNTIYF.

J is TRBJ2-7 and V is TRBV5-1; the match to TRBD2 covers 8 bases. CDR1 is SGHRS and CDR2 is YFSETQ in the germline V gene. The CDR3 totals 13 residues. The V and J ends lost 2 bases and 5 bases, in that order; junction bases with no gene match: 3. The CDR3 here is CASSLGGLDEQYF. In nucleotides, the CDR3 is TGCGCCAGCAGCTTAGGGGGACTAGACGAGCAGTACTTC.

The chain is built from TRBV19 and TRBJ2-7, with TRBD2 as a possible D gene (6 bases). There are 16 residues in the CDR3. V dropped 3 bases and J dropped 2 bases, with 17 bases sitting between them. Germline V gives CDR1 LNHDA, CDR2 SQIVND (reference sequence). CDR3 sequence reads: CASSIDRGKYPYEQYF. For the CDR3, the DNA is TGTGCCAGTAGTATTGATCGCGGGAAATACCCCTACGAGCAGTACTTC.

The V call is TRBV5-1, the J call TRBJ2-7; TRBD2 matches at 8 bases. CDR3 length: 15 residues. Germline CDR1 SGHRS, CDR2 YFSETQ. The trim removed 4 bases at V and 3 bases at J, leaving 9 bases unmatched. CDR3 loop: CASSAGRTSSYEQYF. The CDR3 coding sequence is TGCGCCAGCAGCGCCGGCCGGACTAGCAGCTACGAGCAGTACTTC.

CDR3 amino acids: CASSLGMGFRTEAFF. The CDR3 DNA sequence: TGTGCCAGCAGTTTAGGTATGGGCTTCCGGACTGAAGCTTTCTTT. This chain uses TRBV28 with TRBJ1-1; D call uncertain. The CDR3 is 15 residues long. CDR1 MDHEN and CDR2 SYDVKM come from the germline V gene. V was clipped by 2 bases and J by 5 bases, with 15 bases between them.

This chain connects TRBV6-5 to TRBJ1-2; 9 nucleotides agree with TRBD1. The CDR3 covers 14 residues. J gave up 4 bases and V 6 bases, and 6 bases lay outside the gene matches. CDR1 is MNHEY, CDR2 SVGAGI, per germline. The CDR3 loop reads CASRDRGTGYGYTF. CDR3 bases: TGTGCCAGCAGAGACAGGGGGACTGGCTATGGCTACACCTTC.

This clone has only one observation. V gene TRBV29-1 combines with J gene TRBJ1-2; tentative D call: TRBD1 (6 bases). The germline V and J ends were trimmed by 6 bases and 4 bases, with 15 bases remaining between them. The CDR3 extends over 13 amino acids. Germline CDR1 and CDR2: SQVTM and ANQGSEA. The CDR3 DNA is TGCAGCGTGGGACACATCCGCGCCTATGGCTACACCTTC. Translating gives CSVGHIRAYGYTF.

The rearrangement links TRBV6-5 to TRBJ2-3, with D perhaps matching TRBD1 (5 bases). CDR1 and CDR2 (germline): MNHEY, SVGAGI. There are 14 residues in the CDR3. Trimming stripped 3 bases from V and 4 bases from J, with 11 bases between. CDR3 nucleotide sequence: TGTGCCAGCAGTTATCCCGCAGGGTCAGATACGCAGTATTTT. Translating gives CASSYPAGSDTQYF.

This chain links TRBV6-5 with TRBJ1-1, with 8 bases aligning to TRBD1. This CDR3 contains 15 residues. Germline trimming cut 7 bases from V and 0 bases from J; bases unmatched to any gene: 7. Germline V CDR1 and CDR2: MNHEY, SVGAGI. The CDR3 region is CASNTGGGLNTEAFF. CDR3 in DNA: TGTGCCAGCAACACAGGGGGAGGACTGAACACTGAAGCTTTCTTT.

This rearrangement joins TRBV29-1 to TRBJ1-1, with D possibly being TRBD1 (6 bases). Germline V gene data show CDR1 as SQVTM and CDR2 as ANQGSEA. V lost 6 bases to trimming and J lost 3 bases, with 14 bases between them. The CDR3 has 13 residues. In nucleotides, the CDR3 is TGCAGCGTACAGGGAGGGGTAGACACTGAAGCTTTCTTT. Protein product: CSVQGGVDTEAFF.

The chain combines TRBV19 with TRBJ1-1; tentative D call: TRBD1 (6 bases). The V gene's germline CDR1 is LNHDA and CDR2 SQIVND (reference sequence). Trimming pared 2 bases from V and 0 bases from J, leaving 13 bases between. The CDR3 spans 16 residues. For the CDR3, the DNA is TGTGCCAGTAGTATAAGGCAGGGGAACGTGAACACTGAAGCTTTCTTT. It specifies CASSIRQGNVNTEAFF.

The chain combines TRBV27 with TRBJ1-6, with D perhaps matching TRBD1 (5 bases). This CDR3 has 17 residues. Trimming cost V 2 bases and J 3 bases, with 14 bases left between them. Germline-derived CDR1 and CDR2 are MNHEY and SMNVEV (reference sequence). DNA for the CDR3: TGTGCCAGCAGTTTAGGGGCAGGGAATTTCTATAATTCACCCCTCCACTTT. It codes for CASSLGAGNFYNSPLHF.

The genes are TRBV3-1 (or the pseudogene TRBV3-2) and TRBJ1-4; the match to TRBD1 covers 9 bases. J was trimmed by 7 bases and V by 3 bases; bases with no gene match: 6. Germline loops: CDR1 LGHDT, CDR2 YNNKEL (reference sequence). This CDR3 contains 15 residues. The CDR3 DNA is TGTGCCAGCAGCCACCTAACAGGGGGCGGTGAAAAACTGTTTTTT. Its translation is CASSHLTGGGEKLFF.

The chain recombines TRBV7-2 with TRBJ2-2; a possible D gene is TRBD2 (6 bases). V lost 6 bases and J lost 5, with 13 bases in between. CDR1 and CDR2 (germline): SGHTA, FQGNSA. This CDR3 region has 14 residues. CDR3 coding DNA: TGTGCCAGCAGTTGGAGGGCTGGGACCGGGGAGCTGTTTTTT. Its protein product is CASSWRAGTGELFF.

This clone has ten or more counts. Here the CDR3 DNA reads TGTGCCAGCAGGAAAGGACAGGGGGCTGCAGAGACCCAGTACTTC. It encodes CASRKGQGAAETQYF. The chain combines TRBV5-4 with TRBJ2-5; 11 positions match TRBD1. The CDR3 is made up of 15 amino acids. Germline CDR1 SGHNT, CDR2 YYREEE (reference sequence). The V and J ends lost 5 bases and 4 bases, in that order; junction bases with no gene match: 7. Filled out from reference TRBV5-4 and TRBJ2-5, the complete variable domain reads ETGVTQSPTHLIKTRGQQVTLRCSSQSGHNTVSWYQQALGQGPQFIFQYYREEENGRGNFPPRFSGLQFPNYSSELNVNALELDDSALYLCASRKGQGAAETQYFGPGTRLLVL.

This clone was observed a single time. The chain employs TRBV6-5 and TRBJ1-1; perhaps TRBD1 as D (6 bases). The CDR3 has 14 residues. In germline, CDR1 is MNHEY, CDR2 SVGAGI. Trimming took off 7 bases at V and 0 bases at J, with 12 bases between the two ends. CDR3 sequence (DNA): TGTGCCAGCAAACGACAGGTAATGAACACTGAAGCTTTCTTT. Translating it yields CASKRQVMNTEAFF.

The rearrangement joins TRBV7-9 to TRBJ2-5; possibly TRBD1 for D (6 bases). The germline V gene encodes CDR1 SEHNR and CDR2 FQNEAQ (reference sequence). The CDR3 loop spans 15 amino acids. The V end was cut by 5 bases, the J end by 2 bases, with 15 bases between. The DNA of the CDR3 is TGTGCCAGCAGCGAGACAGGATTTAGGCAAGAGACCCAGTACTTC. Amino acids: CASSETGFRQETQYF.

The V and J genes are TRBV29-1 and TRBJ1-1; 7 bases fit TRBD1. J lost 0 bases, V lost 6 bases, and 4 bases had no gene match. In germline, CDR1 is SQVTM, CDR2 ANQGSEA. The length of the CDR3 is 13 residues. The CDR3 bases are TGCAGCGTACAGGGGTTCATGAACACTGAAGCTTTCTTT. It specifies CSVQGFMNTEAFF.